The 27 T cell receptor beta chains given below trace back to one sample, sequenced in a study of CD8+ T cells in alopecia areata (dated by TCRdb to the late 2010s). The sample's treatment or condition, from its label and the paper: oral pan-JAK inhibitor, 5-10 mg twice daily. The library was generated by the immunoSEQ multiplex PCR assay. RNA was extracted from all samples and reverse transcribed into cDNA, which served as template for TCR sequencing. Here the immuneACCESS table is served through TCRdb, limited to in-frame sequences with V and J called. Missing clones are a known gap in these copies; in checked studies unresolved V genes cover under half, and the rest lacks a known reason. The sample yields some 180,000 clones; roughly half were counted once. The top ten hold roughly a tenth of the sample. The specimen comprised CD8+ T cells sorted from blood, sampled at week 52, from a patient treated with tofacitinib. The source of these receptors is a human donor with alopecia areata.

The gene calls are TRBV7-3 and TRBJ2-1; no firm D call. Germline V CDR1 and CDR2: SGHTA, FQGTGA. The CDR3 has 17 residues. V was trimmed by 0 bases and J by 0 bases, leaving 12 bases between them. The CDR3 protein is CASSLTLPVSSYNEQFF. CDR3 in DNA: TGTGCCAGCAGCTTAACGTTGCCGGTTAGCTCCTACAATGAGCAGTTCTTC.

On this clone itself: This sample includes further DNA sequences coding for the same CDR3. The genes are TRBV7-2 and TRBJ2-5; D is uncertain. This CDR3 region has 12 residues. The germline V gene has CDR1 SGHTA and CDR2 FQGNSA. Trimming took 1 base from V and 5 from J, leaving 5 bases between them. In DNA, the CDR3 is TGTGCCAGCAGCTTAGGCCGGGAGACCCAGTACTTC. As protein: CASSLGRETQYF.

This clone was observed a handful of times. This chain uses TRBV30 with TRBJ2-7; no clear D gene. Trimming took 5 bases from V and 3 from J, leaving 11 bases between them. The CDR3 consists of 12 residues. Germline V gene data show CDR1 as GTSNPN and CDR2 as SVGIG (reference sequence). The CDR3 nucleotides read TGTGCCTGGGCCCAGAGCAACTACGAGCAGTACTTC. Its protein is CAWAQSNYEQYF.

The CDR3: CASSQEGQWNYGYTF. The CDR3 coding sequence is TGCGCCAGCAGCCAAGAGGGACAGTGGAACTATGGCTACACCTTC. The chain links TRBV4-1 to TRBJ1-2, with 7 bases matching TRBD1. CDR1 and CDR2 (germline): MGHRA, YSYEKL. The CDR3 extends over 15 amino acids. V shed 0 bases, J shed 2 bases, and the junction held 3 bases outside the gene matches.

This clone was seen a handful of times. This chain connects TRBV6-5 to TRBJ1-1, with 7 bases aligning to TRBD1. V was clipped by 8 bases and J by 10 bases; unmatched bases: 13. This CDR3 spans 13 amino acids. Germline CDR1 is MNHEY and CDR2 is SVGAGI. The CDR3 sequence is CASSNRDRKRAFF. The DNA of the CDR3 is TGTGCCAGCTCAAACCGGGACAGAAAGCGAGCTTTCTTT.

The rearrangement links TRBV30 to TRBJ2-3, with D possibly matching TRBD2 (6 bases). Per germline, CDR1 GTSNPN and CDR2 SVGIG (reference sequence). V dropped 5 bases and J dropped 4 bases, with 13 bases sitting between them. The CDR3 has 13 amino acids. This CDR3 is CAWDLGEADTQYF. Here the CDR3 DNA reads TGTGCCTGGGACTTAGGGGAGGCAGATACGCAGTATTTT.

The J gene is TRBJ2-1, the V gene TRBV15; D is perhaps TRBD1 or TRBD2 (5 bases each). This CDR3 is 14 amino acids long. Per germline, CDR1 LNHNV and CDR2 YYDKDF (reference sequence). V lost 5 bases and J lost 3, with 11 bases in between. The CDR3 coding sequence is TGTGCCACCAGCCCTGGGGGATACTACAATGAGCAGTTCTTC. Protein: CATSPGGYYNEQFF.

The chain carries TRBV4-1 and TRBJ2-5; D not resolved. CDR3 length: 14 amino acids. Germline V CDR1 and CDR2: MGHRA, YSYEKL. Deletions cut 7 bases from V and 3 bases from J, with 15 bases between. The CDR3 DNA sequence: TGCGCCAGCATCGGTCAATTTTGGGAAGAGACCCAGTACTTC. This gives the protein CASIGQFWEETQYF.

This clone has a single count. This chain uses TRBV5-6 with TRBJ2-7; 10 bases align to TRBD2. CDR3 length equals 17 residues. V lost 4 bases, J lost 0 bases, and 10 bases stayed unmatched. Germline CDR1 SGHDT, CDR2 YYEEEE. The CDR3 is CASSLGLAGANSYEQYF. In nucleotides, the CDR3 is TGTGCCAGCAGCCTAGGGCTAGCGGGGGCCAACTCCTACGAGCAGTACTTC.

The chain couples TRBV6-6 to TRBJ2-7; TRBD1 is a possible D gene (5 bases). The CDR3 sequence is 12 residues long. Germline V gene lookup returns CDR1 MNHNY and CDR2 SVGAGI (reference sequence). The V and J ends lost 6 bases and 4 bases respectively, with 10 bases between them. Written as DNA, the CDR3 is TGTGCCAGCAGCCCCGGACAATACGAGCAGTACTTC. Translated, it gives CASSPGQYEQYF.

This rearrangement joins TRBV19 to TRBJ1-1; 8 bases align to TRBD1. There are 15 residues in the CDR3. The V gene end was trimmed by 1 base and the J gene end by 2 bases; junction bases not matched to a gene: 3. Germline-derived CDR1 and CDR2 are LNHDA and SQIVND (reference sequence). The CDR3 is CASSIVGQGNTEAFF. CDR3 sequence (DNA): TGTGCCAGTAGTATAGTCGGACAGGGCAACACTGAAGCTTTCTTT. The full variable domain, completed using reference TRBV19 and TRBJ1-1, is DGGITQSPKYLFRKEGQNVTLSCEQNLNHDAMYWYRQDPGQGLRLIYYSQIVNDFQKGDIAEGYSVSREKKESFPLTVTSAQKNPTAFYLCASSIVGQGNTEAFFGQGTRLTVV.

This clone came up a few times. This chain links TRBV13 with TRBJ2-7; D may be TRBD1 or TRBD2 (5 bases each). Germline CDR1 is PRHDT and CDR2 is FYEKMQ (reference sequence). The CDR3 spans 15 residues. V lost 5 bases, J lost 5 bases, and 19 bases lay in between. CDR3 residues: CASSPSGTRDHEQYF. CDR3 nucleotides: TGTGCCAGCAGCCCTTCCGGGACGAGGGACCACGAGCAGTACTTC.

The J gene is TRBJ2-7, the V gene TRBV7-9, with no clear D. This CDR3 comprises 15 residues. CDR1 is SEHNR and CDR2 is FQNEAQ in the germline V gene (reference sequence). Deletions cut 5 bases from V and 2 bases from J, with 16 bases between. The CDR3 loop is CASSPPQTEAYEQYF. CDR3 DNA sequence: TGTGCCAGCAGCCCACCCCAAACGGAAGCCTACGAGCAGTACTTC.

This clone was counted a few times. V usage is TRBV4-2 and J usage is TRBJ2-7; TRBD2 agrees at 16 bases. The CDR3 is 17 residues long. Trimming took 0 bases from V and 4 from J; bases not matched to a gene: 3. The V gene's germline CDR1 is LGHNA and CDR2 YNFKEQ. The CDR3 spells CASSQEGLAGGPYEQYF. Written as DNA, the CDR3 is TGTGCCAGCAGCCAAGAGGGACTAGCGGGGGGGCCTTACGAGCAGTACTTC.

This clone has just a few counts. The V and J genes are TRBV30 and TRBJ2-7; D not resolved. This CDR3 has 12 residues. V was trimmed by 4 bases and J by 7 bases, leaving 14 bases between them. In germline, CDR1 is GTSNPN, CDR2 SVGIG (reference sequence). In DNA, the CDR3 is TGTGCCTGGACCTCTCGGGTTAATGAGCAGTACTTC. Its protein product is CAWTSRVNEQYF. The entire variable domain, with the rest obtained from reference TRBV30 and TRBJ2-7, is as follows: SQTIHQWPATLVQPVGSPLSLECTVEGTSNPNLYWYRQAAGRGLQLLFYSVGIGQISSEVPQNLSASRPQDRQFILSSKKLLLSDSGFYLCAWTSRVNEQYFGPGTRLTVT.

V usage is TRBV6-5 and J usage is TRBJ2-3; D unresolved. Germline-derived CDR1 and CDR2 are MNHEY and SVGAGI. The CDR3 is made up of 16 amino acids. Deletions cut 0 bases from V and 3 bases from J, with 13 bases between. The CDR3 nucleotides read TGTGCCAGCAGTTACTCAGGAGCCTGGGTGACAGATACGCAGTATTTT. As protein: CASSYSGAWVTDTQYF.

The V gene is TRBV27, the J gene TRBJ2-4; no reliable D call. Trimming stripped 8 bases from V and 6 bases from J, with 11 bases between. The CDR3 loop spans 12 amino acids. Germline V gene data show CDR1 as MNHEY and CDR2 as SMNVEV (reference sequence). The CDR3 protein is CASSPGLNIQYF. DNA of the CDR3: TGTGCCAGCTCCCCAGGATTAAACATTCAGTACTTC.

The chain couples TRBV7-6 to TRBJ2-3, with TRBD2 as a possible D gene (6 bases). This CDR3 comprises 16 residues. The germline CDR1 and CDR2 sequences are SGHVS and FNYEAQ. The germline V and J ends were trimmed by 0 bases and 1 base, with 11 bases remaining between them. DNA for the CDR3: TGTGCCAGCAGCTTAGCGGTAGCGGCAGGCACAGATACGCAGTATTTT. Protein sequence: CASSLAVAAGTDTQYF.

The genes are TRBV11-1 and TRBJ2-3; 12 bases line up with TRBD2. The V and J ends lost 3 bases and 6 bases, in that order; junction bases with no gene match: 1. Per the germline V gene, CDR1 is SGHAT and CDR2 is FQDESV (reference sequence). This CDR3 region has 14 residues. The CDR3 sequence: CASSFGTSGDTQYF. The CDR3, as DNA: TGTGCCAGCAGCTTCGGGACTAGCGGGGATACGCAGTATTTT.

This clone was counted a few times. Written as DNA, the CDR3 is TGTGCCAGCACCCACGGGCCGACCGGGGAGCTGTTTTTT. Translated, it gives CASTHGPTGELFF. The chain is built from TRBV6-5 and TRBJ2-2, with D unclear. The CDR3 loop spans 13 amino acids. Looked up from germline, CDR1 is MNHEY and CDR2 is SVGAGI. V was trimmed by 7 bases and J by 5 bases, leaving 11 bases between them.

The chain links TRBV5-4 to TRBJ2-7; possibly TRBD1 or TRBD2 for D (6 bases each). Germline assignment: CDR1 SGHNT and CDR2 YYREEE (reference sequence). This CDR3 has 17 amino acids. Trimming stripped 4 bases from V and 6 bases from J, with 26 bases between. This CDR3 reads CASSPPAVGGDPREQYF. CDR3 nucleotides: TGTGCCAGCAGCCCTCCTGCGGTGGGGGGCGACCCTCGCGAGCAGTACTTC.

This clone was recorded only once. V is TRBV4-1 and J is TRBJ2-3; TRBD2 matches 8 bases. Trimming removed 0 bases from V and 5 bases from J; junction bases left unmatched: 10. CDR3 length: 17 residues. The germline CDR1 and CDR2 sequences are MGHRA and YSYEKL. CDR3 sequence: CASSQEGEAGAIDTQYF. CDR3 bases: TGCGCCAGCAGCCAAGAAGGGGAAGCGGGGGCCATAGATACGCAGTATTTT.

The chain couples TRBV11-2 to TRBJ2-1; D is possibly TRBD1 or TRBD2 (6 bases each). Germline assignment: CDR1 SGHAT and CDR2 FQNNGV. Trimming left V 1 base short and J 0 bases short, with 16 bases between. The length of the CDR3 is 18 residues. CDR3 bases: TGTGCCAGCAGCTTAGCCCCGGAGGGGACATCCTCCTACAATGAGCAGTTCTTC. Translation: CASSLAPEGTSSYNEQFF.

The CDR3 nucleotides read TGTGCCAGCAGTGGACTCGACACTGAAGCTTTCTTT. Residues: CASSGLDTEAFF. This chain links TRBV25-1 with TRBJ1-1; D gene ambiguous. Trimming pared 4 bases from V and 3 bases from J, leaving 6 bases between. Germline V lookup: CDR1 MGHDK, CDR2 SYGVNS. The length of the CDR3 is 12 residues.

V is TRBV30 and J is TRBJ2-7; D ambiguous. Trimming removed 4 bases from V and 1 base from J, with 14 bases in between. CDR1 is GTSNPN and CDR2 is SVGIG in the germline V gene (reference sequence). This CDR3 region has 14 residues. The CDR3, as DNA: TGTGCCTGGAAACCCGAGGCAGCTTCCTACGAGCAGTACTTC. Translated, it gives CAWKPEAASYEQYF.

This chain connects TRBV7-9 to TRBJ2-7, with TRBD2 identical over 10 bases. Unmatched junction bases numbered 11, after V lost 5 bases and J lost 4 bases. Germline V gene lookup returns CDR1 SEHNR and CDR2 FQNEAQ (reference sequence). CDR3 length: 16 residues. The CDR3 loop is CASSLPVAGGLYEQYF. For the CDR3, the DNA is TGTGCCAGCAGCCTACCCGTAGCGGGGGGTCTATACGAGCAGTACTTC.

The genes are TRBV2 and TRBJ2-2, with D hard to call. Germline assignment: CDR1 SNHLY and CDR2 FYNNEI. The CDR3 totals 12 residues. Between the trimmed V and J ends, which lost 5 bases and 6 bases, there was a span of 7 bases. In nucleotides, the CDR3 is TGTGCCAGCAGTTGGCTAGCCGGGGAGCTGTTTTTT. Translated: CASSWLAGELFF.